This T cell receptor (beta chain) came from a study of regulatory T cells in long-lasting Graves disease. Per the germline V gene, CDR1 is SGHKS and CDR2 is YYEKEE (reference sequence). The V and J ends lost 0 bases and 6 bases, in that order; junction bases with no gene match: 19. This CDR3 is built from 19 residues. As for time point: newly diagnosed GD, antithyroid drugs for less than 3 months. From PBMCs, RNA was extracted and then used to make the TCR library. EDTA tubes held roughly 8.1 milliliters of peripheral blood from each patient. To make TCR beta libraries, researchers used iRepertoire HTBI primers and Arm-PCR of CDR3 regions. One entry per CDR3 protein results from TCRdb running MiXCR on the multiplex PCR reads. This sample carries more than 400,000 distinct CDR3 sequences, 16% of them seen once, and the ten largest clones take 9.5% to 12%. This clonotype came up many times. This same sample was also taken into another study, of T cells in Graves' hyperthyroidism and ophthalmopathy.

This TCR came from a woman aged 30 to 39 with Graves disease. The input for sequencing was peripheral blood mononuclear cells (PBMCs), taken at new diagnosis, from a patient treated with antithyroid drugs. V is TRBV5-5 and J is TRBJ2-3; 7 positions agree with TRBD2. The chain's CDR3 is CASSLGRERDEARSDTQYF. The CDR3 DNA reads TGTGCCAGCAGCTTGGGGCGGGAGCGGGACGAGGCCCGTTCCGATACGCAGTATTTT. The full variable domain, completed using reference TRBV5-5 and TRBJ2-3, is DAGVTQSPTHLIKTRGQQVTLRCSPISGHKSVSWYQQVLGQGPQFIFQYYEKEERGRGNFPDRFSARQFPNYSSELNVNALLLGDSALYLCASSLGRERDEARSDTQYFGPGTRLTVL.